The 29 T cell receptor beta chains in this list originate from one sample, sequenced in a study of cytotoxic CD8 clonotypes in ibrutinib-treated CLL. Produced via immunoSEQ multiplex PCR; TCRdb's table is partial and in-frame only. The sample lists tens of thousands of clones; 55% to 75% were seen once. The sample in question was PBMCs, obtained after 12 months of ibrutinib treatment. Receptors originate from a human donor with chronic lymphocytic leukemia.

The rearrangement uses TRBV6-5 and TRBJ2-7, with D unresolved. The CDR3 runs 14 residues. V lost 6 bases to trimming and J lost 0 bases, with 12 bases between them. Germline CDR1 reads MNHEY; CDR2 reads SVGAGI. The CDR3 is CASRLDHASYEQYF. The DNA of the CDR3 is TGTGCCAGCAGACTCGACCACGCCTCCTACGAGCAGTACTTC.

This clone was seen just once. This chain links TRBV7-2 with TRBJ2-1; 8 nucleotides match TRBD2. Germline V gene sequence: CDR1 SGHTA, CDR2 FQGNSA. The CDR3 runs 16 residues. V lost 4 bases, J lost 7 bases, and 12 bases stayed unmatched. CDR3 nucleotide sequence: TGTGCCAGCAGCTCCCAAGGGAGCGGGAGTAGGAATGAGCAGTTCTTC. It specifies CASSSQGSGSRNEQFF.

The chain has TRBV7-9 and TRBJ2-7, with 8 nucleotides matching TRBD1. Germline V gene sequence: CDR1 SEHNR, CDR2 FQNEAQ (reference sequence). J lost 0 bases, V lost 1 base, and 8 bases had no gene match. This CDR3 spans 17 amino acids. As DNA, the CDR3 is TGTGCCAGCAGCTTAGGGCCGGACAGGGCAAGCTCCTACGAGCAGTACTTC. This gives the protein CASSLGPDRASSYEQYF.

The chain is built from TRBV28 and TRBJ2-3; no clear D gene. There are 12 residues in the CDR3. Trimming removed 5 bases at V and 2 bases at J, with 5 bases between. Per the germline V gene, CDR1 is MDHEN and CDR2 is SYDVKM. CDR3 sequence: CASSTPTDTQYF. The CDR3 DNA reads TGTGCCAGCAGTACCCCCACAGATACGCAGTATTTT.

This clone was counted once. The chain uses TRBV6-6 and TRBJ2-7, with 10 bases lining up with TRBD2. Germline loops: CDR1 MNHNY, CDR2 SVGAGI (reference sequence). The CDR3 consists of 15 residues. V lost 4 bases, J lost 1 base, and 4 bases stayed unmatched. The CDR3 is CASSSSGSNSYEQYF. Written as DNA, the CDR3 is TGTGCCAGCAGTTCTAGCGGGAGCAATTCCTACGAGCAGTACTTC.

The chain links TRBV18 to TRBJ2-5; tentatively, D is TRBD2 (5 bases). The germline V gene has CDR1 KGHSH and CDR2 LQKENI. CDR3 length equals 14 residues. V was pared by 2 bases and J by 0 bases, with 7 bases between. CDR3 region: CASSPKDYQETQYF. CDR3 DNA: TGTGCCAGCTCACCAAAGGACTACCAAGAGACCCAGTACTTC.

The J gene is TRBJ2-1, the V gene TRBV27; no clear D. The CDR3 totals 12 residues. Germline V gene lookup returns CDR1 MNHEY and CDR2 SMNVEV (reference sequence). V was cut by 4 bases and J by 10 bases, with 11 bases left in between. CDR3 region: CASSSAPSEQFF. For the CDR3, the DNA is TGTGCCAGCAGTTCCGCCCCCTCGGAGCAGTTCTTC.

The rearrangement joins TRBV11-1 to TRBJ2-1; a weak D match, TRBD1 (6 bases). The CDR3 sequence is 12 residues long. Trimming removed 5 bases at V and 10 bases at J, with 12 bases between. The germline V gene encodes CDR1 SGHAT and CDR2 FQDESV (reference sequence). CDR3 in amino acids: CASSRDIQEQFF. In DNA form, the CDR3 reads TGTGCCAGCAGCCGGGACATACAGGAGCAGTTCTTC.

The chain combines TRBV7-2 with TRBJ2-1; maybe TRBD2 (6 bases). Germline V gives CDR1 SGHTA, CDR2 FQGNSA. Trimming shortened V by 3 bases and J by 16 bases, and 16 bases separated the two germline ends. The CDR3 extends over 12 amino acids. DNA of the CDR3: TGTGCCAGCAGCTTCGGTAGCGGCCCGTGTTTCTTC. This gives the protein CASSFGSGPCFF.

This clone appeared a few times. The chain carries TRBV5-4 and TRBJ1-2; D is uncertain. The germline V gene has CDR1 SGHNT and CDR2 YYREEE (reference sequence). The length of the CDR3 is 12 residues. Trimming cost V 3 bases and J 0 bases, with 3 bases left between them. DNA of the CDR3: TGTGCCAGCAGCTGGTCTAACTATGGCTACACCTTC. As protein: CASSWSNYGYTF. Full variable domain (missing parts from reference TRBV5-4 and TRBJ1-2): ETGVTQSPTHLIKTRGQQVTLRCSSQSGHNTVSWYQQALGQGPQFIFQYYREEENGRGNFPPRFSGLQFPNYSSELNVNALELDDSALYLCASSWSNYGYTFGSGTRLTVV.

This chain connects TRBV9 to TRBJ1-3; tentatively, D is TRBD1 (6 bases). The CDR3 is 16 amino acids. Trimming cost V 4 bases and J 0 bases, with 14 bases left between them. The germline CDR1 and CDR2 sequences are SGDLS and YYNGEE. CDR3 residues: CASSSKGGFSGNTIYF. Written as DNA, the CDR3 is TGTGCCAGCAGCTCCAAGGGGGGGTTCTCTGGAAACACCATATATTTT.

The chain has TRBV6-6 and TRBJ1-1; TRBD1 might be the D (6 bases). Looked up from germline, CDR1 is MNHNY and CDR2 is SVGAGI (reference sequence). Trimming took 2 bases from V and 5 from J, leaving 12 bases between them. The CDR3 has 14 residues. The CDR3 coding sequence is TGTGCCAGCAGTTACAGTCCCAGGGGTACTGAAGCTTTCTTT. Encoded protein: CASSYSPRGTEAFF.

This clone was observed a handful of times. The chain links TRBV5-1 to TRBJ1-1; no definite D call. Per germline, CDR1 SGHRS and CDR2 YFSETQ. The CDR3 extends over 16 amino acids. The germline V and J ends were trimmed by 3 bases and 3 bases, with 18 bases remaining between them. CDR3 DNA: TGCGCCAGCAGCTCCCGGGAACATACCCTTGACACTGAAGCTTTCTTT. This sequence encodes CASSSREHTLDTEAFF.

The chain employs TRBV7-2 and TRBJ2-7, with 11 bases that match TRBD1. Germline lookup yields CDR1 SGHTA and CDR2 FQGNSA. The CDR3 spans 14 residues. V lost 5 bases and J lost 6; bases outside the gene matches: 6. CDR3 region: CASSKDRGRREQYF. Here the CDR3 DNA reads TGTGCCAGCAGCAAGGACAGGGGGCGTCGCGAGCAGTACTTC.

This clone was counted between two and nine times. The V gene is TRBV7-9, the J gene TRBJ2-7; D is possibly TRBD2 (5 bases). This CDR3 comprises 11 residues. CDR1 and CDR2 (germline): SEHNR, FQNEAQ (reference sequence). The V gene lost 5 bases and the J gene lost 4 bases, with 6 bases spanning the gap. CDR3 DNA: TGTGCCAGCAGCCGGGGATACGAGCAGTACTTC. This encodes CASSRGYEQYF.

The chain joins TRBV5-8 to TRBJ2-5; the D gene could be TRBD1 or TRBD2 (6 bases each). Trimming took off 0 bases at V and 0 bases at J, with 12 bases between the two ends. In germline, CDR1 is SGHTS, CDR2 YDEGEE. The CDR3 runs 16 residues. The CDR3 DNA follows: TGTGCCAGCAGCTTGGTTTGGAGGGGGTACCAAGAGACCCAGTACTTC. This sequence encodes CASSLVWRGYQETQYF.

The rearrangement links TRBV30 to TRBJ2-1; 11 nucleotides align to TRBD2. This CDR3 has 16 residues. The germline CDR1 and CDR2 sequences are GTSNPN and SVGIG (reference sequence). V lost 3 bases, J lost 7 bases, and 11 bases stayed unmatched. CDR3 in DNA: TGTGCCTGGAGCGTTAATAGCGGGAGGGCGGAAAATGAGCAGTTCTTC. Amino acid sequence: CAWSVNSGRAENEQFF.

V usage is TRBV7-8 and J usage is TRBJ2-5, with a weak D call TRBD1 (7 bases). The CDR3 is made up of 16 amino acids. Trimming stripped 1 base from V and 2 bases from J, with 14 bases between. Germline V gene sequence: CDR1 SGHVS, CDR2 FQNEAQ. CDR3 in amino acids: CASSLGAGGTQETQYF. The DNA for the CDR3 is TGTGCCAGCAGCTTAGGAGCAGGGGGGACACAAGAGACCCAGTACTTC.

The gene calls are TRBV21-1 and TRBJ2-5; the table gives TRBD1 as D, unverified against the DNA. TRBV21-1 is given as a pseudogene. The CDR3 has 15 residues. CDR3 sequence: CARYFIQGARETQYF. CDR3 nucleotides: TGTGCCAGATACTTTATACAGGGGGCTAGGGAGACCCAGTACTTC.

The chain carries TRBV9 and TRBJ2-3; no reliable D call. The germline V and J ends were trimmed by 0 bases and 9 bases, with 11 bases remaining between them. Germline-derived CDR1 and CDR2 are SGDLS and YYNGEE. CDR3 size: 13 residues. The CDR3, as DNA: TGTGCCAGCAGCGTAGGCGGCCTGGACACGCAGTATTTT. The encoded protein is CASSVGGLDTQYF.

In DNA, the CDR3 is TGTGCCAGCAGCTTGCCGGGGAAGGGGGACACTGAAGCTTTCTTT. Amino acids: CASSLPGKGDTEAFF. V and J are TRBV5-4 and TRBJ1-1; D possibly corresponds to TRBD1 (6 bases). CDR3 length: 15 amino acids. V was cut by 1 base and J by 3 bases, with 13 bases left in between. CDR1 SGHNT and CDR2 YYREEE come from the germline V gene (reference sequence). The whole variable domain, remainder taken from reference TRBV5-4 and TRBJ1-1, is ETGVTQSPTHLIKTRGQQVTLRCSSQSGHNTVSWYQQALGQGPQFIFQYYREEENGRGNFPPRFSGLQFPNYSSELNVNALELDDSALYLCASSLPGKGDTEAFFGQGTRLTVV.

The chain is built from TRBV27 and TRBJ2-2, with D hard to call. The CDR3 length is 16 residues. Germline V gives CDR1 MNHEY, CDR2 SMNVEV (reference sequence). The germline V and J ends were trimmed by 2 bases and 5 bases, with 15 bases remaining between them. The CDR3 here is CASSLQAGFPTGELFF. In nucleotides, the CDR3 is TGTGCCAGCAGTTTACAGGCAGGTTTTCCTACCGGGGAGCTGTTTTTT.

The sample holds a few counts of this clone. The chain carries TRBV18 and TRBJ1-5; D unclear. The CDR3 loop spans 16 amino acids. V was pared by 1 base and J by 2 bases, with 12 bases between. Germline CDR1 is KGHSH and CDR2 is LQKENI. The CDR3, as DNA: TGTGCCAGCTCACCACTTCCGTTGGGAGGCAATCAGCCCCAGCATTTT. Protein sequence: CASSPLPLGGNQPQHF.

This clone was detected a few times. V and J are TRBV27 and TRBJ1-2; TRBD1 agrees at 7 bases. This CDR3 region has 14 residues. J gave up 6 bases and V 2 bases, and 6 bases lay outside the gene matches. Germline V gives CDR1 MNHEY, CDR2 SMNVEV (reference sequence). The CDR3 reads CASSLRWQGDGYTF. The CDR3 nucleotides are TGTGCCAGCAGTTTAAGGTGGCAGGGGGATGGCTACACCTTC.

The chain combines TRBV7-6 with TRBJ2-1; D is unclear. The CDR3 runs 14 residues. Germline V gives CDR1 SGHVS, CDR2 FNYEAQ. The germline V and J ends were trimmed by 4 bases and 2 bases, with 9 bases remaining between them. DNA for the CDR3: TGTGCCAGCAGCTCCTTAAGCACCTACAATGAGCAGTTCTTC. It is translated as CASSSLSTYNEQFF.

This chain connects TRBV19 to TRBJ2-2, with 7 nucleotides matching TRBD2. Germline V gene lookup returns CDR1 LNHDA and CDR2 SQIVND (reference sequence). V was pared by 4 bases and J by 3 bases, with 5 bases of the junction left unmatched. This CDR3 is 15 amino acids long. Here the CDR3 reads CASSTLAGDTGELFF. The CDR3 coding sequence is TGTGCCAGTAGTACCCTGGCGGGAGACACCGGGGAGCTGTTTTTT.

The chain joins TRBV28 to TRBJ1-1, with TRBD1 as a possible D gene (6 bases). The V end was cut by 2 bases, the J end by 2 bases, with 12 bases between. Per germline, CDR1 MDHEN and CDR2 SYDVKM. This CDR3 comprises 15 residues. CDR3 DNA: TGTGCCAGCAGTTTACCCCGGGGGCAAAACACTGAAGCTTTCTTT. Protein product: CASSLPRGQNTEAFF.

CDR3 residues: CASKRTGGSEKLFF. Written as DNA, the CDR3 is TGTGCCAGCAAAAGGACAGGAGGAAGTGAAAAACTGTTTTTT. The chain carries TRBV27 and TRBJ1-4, with 7 bases fitting TRBD1. CDR1 and CDR2 from the germline V gene are MNHEY and SMNVEV (reference sequence). V was pared by 7 bases and J by 7 bases, with 9 bases of the junction left unmatched. CDR3 length: 14 residues.

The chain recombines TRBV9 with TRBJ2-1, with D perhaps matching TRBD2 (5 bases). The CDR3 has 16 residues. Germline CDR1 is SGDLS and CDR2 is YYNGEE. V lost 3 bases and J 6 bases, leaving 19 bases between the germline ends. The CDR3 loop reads CASSASLAEWSNEQFF. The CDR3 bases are TGTGCCAGCAGCGCCTCGCTAGCTGAGTGGAGCAATGAGCAGTTCTTC.